Following are 27 T cell receptor beta chains from one sample sequenced in a study of shared clonotypes between healthy human individuals. Sequencing used immunoSEQ multiplex PCR; TCRdb keeps in-frame clones, though not all of them. The sample shows hundreds of thousands of clones, around 77% of them seen only once. Specimen: PBMCs. The receptors stem from a woman aged 40 to 50 in good health. Some clones in this sample may be carry-over from other donors' samples.

The CDR3 sequence is CASSLSGLAGKLLAKNIQYF. Here the CDR3 DNA reads TGTGCCAGCAGTTTGTCGGGACTAGCGGGTAAGTTGCTAGCCAAAAACATTCAGTACTTC. J is TRBJ2-4 and V is TRBV28; 12 nucleotides match TRBD2. After removal of 3 bases from V and 0 bases from J, the junction contained 12 bases not matched to a gene. Looked up from germline, CDR1 is MDHEN and CDR2 is SYDVKM. The length of the CDR3 is 20 residues.

As for this clone: This may come from a read error, since a much larger clone is one base off. This rearrangement joins TRBV7-2 to TRBJ2-7, with 8 bases that match TRBD2. The CDR3 loop spans 13 amino acids. Germline values: CDR1 SGHTA, CDR2 FQGNSA. The CDR3 region has the DNA TGTGCCAGCAGCTGGACTAGCTCCTGCGAGCAGTACTTC. This gives the protein CASSWTSSCEQYF.

For this clone: Only one base separates this from a far larger clonotype, so it likely reflects a read error. The chain joins TRBV30 to TRBJ1-1; no reliable D call. The CDR3 is made up of 13 amino acids. Trimming removed 5 bases at V and 1 base at J, with 11 bases between. The germline CDR1 and CDR2 sequences are GTSNPN and SVGIG (reference sequence). CDR3 sequence reads: CAWDRNQNTEAFF. CDR3 coding DNA: TGTGCCTGGGACCGTAATCAGAACACTGAAGCTTTCTTT.

This chain links TRBV28 with TRBJ2-7; 9 bases are shared with TRBD2. After removal of 5 bases from V and 2 bases from J, the junction contained 7 bases not matched to a gene. Germline V CDR1 and CDR2: MDHEN, SYDVKM. The CDR3 is made up of 15 amino acids. The CDR3 coding sequence is TGTGCCAGCAGTCCCACCCCTAGCGGGACCTACGAGCAGTACTTC. Translation gives CASSPTPSGTYEQYF.

This chain links TRBV7-2 with TRBJ1-1; a weak D match, TRBD1 (6 bases). Between the trimmed V and J ends, which lost 0 bases and 4 bases, there was a span of 12 bases. This CDR3 is built from 15 residues. Germline CDR1 and CDR2: SGHTA and FQGNSA. The CDR3 sequence: CASSLAGGAFTEAFF. CDR3 in DNA: TGTGCCAGCAGCTTAGCGGGGGGCGCCTTCACTGAAGCTTTCTTT.

V gene TRBV4-1 combines with J gene TRBJ2-5; 8 bases line up with TRBD1. The CDR3 is 14 amino acids. V lost 4 bases and J lost 7; bases outside the gene matches: 8. Germline V CDR1 and CDR2: MGHRA, YSYEKL. The CDR3 DNA sequence: TGCGCCAGCAGCCCCTTCCAGGGGGCAGGGACCCAGTACTTC. It yields the protein CASSPFQGAGTQYF.

This clone has just a few counts. A far larger clone is one nucleotide away, so this likely arose from a read error. The sample contains more than one DNA sequence encoding this CDR3. J is TRBJ2-7 and V is TRBV30; unclear D gene. CDR3 length: 11 amino acids. Germline V gives CDR1 GTSNPN, CDR2 SVGIG (reference sequence). CDR3 residues: CAWTAGYEQYF. Written as DNA, the CDR3 is TGCGCCTGGACGGCCGGTTACGAGCAGTACTTC.

The chain joins TRBV6-4 to TRBJ2-3, with D perhaps matching TRBD2 (7 bases). Per germline, CDR1 MRHNA and CDR2 SNTAGT. V dropped 4 bases and J dropped 4 bases, with 12 bases sitting between them. The CDR3 totals 14 residues. CDR3 residues: CASSGGRGSDTQYF. The CDR3 region has the DNA TGTGCCAGCAGTGGTGGGAGGGGGTCAGATACGCAGTATTTT.

The rearrangement uses TRBV7-2 and TRBJ2-1; 9 nucleotides match TRBD2. This CDR3 is built from 16 residues. The V segment lost 5 bases and the J segment 6 bases; nucleotides outside the gene matches: 11. Looked up from germline, CDR1 is SGHTA and CDR2 is FQGNSA. The DNA of the CDR3 is TGTGCCAGCAGCAGGCCCCAGGGACTAGCTGCCAATGAGCAGTTCTTC. Its translation is CASSRPQGLAANEQFF.

A note on this clone: This sample includes further DNA sequences coding for the same CDR3. The V gene is TRBV19, the J gene TRBJ2-7; 9 bases align to TRBD2. The J segment lost 4 bases and the V segment lost 4 bases, leaving 5 bases of the junction unmatched. CDR3 length equals 14 residues. Looked up from germline, CDR1 is LNHDA and CDR2 is SQIVND (reference sequence). CDR3 nucleotides: TGTGCCAGTAGTACACCGGGACTAGCTTACGAGCAGTACTTC. It yields the protein CASSTPGLAYEQYF.

In the case of this clone: Additional DNA sequences in this sample encode the identical CDR3. The rearrangement links TRBV6-5 to TRBJ1-2; possible D gene TRBD1, 6 bases. The CDR3 consists of 13 residues. Trimming took off 7 bases at V and 3 bases at J, with 12 bases between the two ends. The germline gives CDR1 MNHEY, CDR2 SVGAGI. Here the CDR3 reads CASKLGQHYGYTF. The CDR3 DNA sequence: TGTGCCAGCAAGCTCGGACAGCACTATGGCTACACCTTC.

The J gene is TRBJ1-2, the V gene TRBV9, with D possibly TRBD1 on 5 matching bases. The CDR3 sequence is 13 residues long. Germline CDR1 is SGDLS and CDR2 is YYNGEE. Trimming took 4 bases from V and 14 from J, leaving 21 bases between them. CDR3 in DNA: TGTGCCAGCAGCCCACAGGAAGGAGGAATAGGAACCTTC. Translating gives CASSPQEGGIGTF.

This clone was detected only once. The CDR3 loop is CASSLRLWPEAHEQYF. CDR3 DNA sequence: TGTGCCAGCAGCTTACGTCTCTGGCCGGAAGCCCACGAGCAGTACTTC. This chain joins TRBV7-8 and TRBJ2-7; D is uncertain. V lost 2 bases, J lost 5 bases, and 19 bases lay in between. CDR1 and CDR2 from the germline V gene are SGHVS and FQNEAQ. This CDR3 has 16 residues. Full variable domain (rest looked up from reference TRBV7-8 and TRBJ2-7): GAGVSQSPRYKVAKRGQDVALRCDPISGHVSLFWYQQALGQGPEFLTYFQNEAQLDKSGLPSDRFFAERPEGSVSTLKIQRTQQEDSAVYLCASSLRLWPEAHEQYFGPGTRLTVT.

CDR3 sequence: CACARLSPSYEQYF. CDR3 DNA sequence: TGCGCCTGCGCACGACTCTCTCCCTCCTACGAGCAGTACTTC. The chain recombines TRBV5-1 with TRBJ2-7; no clear D gene. The CDR3 runs to 14 residues. V was cut by 10 bases and J by 0 bases, with 17 bases left in between. Germline V lookup: CDR1 SGHRS, CDR2 YFSETQ.

This chain links TRBV29-1 with TRBJ2-1; 8 nucleotides align to TRBD2. CDR3 length equals 16 residues. J was trimmed by 2 bases and V by 8 bases; bases with no gene match: 14. Per the germline V gene, CDR1 is SQVTM and CDR2 is ANQGSEA. The CDR3 here is CSSASRREAPYNEQFF. For the CDR3, the DNA is TGCAGCTCGGCCTCACGGCGGGAGGCGCCCTACAATGAGCAGTTCTTC.

This clone has just a few counts. The CDR3 DNA reads TGTGCCAGCAGCCCGGGAGAGTCCTACGAGCAGTACTTC. Translated: CASSPGESYEQYF. The chain couples TRBV5-4 to TRBJ2-5; a possible D gene is TRBD2 (6 bases). TRBJ2-7 explains the end of the DNA better; the J call may be wrong. The length of the CDR3 is 13 residues. Germline values: CDR1 SGHNT, CDR2 YYREEE (reference sequence).

On this clone: Other DNA sequences within the sample encode an identical CDR3. The rearrangement joins TRBV5-6 to TRBJ2-7; TRBD1 matches 9 bases. The V gene's germline CDR1 is SGHDT and CDR2 YYEEEE. The V and J ends lost 3 bases and 10 bases, in that order; junction bases with no gene match: 11. CDR3 length equals 14 residues. DNA for the CDR3: TGTGCCAGCAGCTGGGGGACAGGGCCACTCGAACAGTACTTC. As protein: CASSWGTGPLEQYF. The full variable domain, with the rest looked up from reference TRBV5-6 and TRBJ2-7, is DAGVTQSPTHLIKTRGQQVTLRCSPKSGHDTVSWYQQALGQGPQFIFQYYEEEERQRGNFPDRFSGHQFPNYSSELNVNALLLGDSALYLCASSWGTGPLEQYFGPGTRLTVT.

J is TRBJ1-1 and V is TRBV4-2; D is undetermined. V was trimmed by 0 bases and J by 11 bases, leaving 10 bases between them. This CDR3 has 12 amino acids. Germline lookup yields CDR1 LGHNA and CDR2 YNFKEQ. CDR3 loop: CASSQDLGLAFF. CDR3 bases: TGTGCCAGCAGCCAAGATTTGGGTTTGGCTTTCTTT.

This rearrangement joins TRBV4-1 to TRBJ1-5; D gene ambiguous. The CDR3 totals 15 residues. Trimming removed 3 bases at V and 4 bases at J, with 13 bases between. Looked up from germline, CDR1 is MGHRA and CDR2 is YSYEKL. In nucleotides, the CDR3 is TGCGCCAGCAGCCAGGGAAGGAGAGCAAATCAGCCCCAGCATTTT. Its protein product is CASSQGRRANQPQHF.

This chain joins TRBV5-6 and TRBJ2-6, with no clear D. Germline V gene lookup returns CDR1 SGHDT and CDR2 YYEEEE. The CDR3 runs 14 residues. V dropped 1 base and J dropped 2 bases, with 4 bases sitting between them. CDR3 in amino acids: CASSLMAGANVLTF. CDR3 coding DNA: TGTGCCAGCAGCTTGATGGCTGGGGCCAACGTCCTGACTTTC.

The gene calls are TRBV7-9 and TRBJ2-7; D is undetermined. The CDR3 extends over 13 amino acids. V lost 4 bases to trimming and J lost 7 bases, with 14 bases between them. CDR1 and CDR2 (germline): SEHNR, FQNEAQ (reference sequence). CDR3 nucleotides: TGTGCCAGCAGCTACCGGCCGGGTGGAGAGCAGTACTTC. Translated, it gives CASSYRPGGEQYF.

J is TRBJ1-3 and V is TRBV4-2, with D unresolved. Trimming removed 0 bases from V and 4 bases from J, with 4 bases in between. Germline V gene data show CDR1 as LGHNA and CDR2 as YNFKEQ. The CDR3 loop spans 13 amino acids. In DNA form, the CDR3 reads TGTGCCAGCAGCCAAGACGGGGGAAACACCATATATTTT. Protein sequence: CASSQDGGNTIYF.

The chain joins TRBV2 to TRBJ2-1; no reliable D call. Germline CDR1 and CDR2: SNHLY and FYNNEI. V was trimmed by 8 bases and J by 4 bases, leaving 12 bases between them. The CDR3 extends over 13 amino acids. CDR3 sequence reads: CASGRLKYNEQFF. The DNA of the CDR3 is TGTGCCAGCGGCAGGCTAAAATACAATGAGCAGTTCTTC.

This clone has just a few counts. This CDR3 is also generated by other DNA sequences in the sample. V is TRBV28 and J is TRBJ2-2; D not resolved. The CDR3 sequence is 13 residues long. Germline CDR1 reads MDHEN; CDR2 reads SYDVKM. The germline V and J ends were trimmed by 2 bases and 6 bases, with 7 bases remaining between them. CDR3 sequence (DNA): TGTGCCAGCAGTTTAGGAGCCCCCGGGGAGCTGTTTTTT. Translated: CASSLGAPGELFF.

The V gene is TRBV7-3, the J gene TRBJ2-1; TRBD2 matches at 14 bases. V was pared by 5 bases and J by 4 bases, with 7 bases of the junction left unmatched. The CDR3 consists of 17 residues. Germline V CDR1 and CDR2: SGHTA, FQGTGA. Written as DNA, the CDR3 is TGTGCCAGCAGCCGTCCCGGGACTAGCGGGAGTTACAATGAGCAGTTCTTC. It yields the protein CASSRPGTSGSYNEQFF.

The CDR3 DNA reads as TGCGCCAGCAGCTTAATTCCGGCGAACACTGAAGCTTTCTTT. Encoded protein: CASSLIPANTEAFF. This chain connects TRBV5-1 to TRBJ1-1; D is ambiguous. Trimming pared 2 bases from V and 1 base from J, leaving 9 bases between. The CDR3 sequence is 14 residues long. Germline-derived CDR1 and CDR2 are SGHRS and YFSETQ.

This clone was found once. J is TRBJ2-2 and V is TRBV5-5; tentatively, D is TRBD1 (6 bases). The CDR3 is 14 residues long. Per the germline V gene, CDR1 is SGHKS and CDR2 is YYEKEE (reference sequence). V lost 4 bases and J 7 bases, leaving 14 bases between the germline ends. The CDR3 spells CASSGTGSVGELFF. In nucleotides, the CDR3 is TGTGCCAGCAGCGGTACAGGGTCAGTCGGGGAGCTGTTTTTT.